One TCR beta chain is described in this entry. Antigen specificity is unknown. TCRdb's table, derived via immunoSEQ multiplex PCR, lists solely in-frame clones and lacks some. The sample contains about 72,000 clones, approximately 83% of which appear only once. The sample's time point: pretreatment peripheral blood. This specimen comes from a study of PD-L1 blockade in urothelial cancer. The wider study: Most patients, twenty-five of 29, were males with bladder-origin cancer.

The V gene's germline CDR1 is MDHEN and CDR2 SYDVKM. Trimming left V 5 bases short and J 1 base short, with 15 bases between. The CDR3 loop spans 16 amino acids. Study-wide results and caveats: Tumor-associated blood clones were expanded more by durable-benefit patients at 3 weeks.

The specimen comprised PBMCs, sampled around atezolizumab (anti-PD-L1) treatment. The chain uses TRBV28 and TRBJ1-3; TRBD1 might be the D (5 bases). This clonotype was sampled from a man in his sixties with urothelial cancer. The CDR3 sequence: CASSPPLGVSGNTIYF. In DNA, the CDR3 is TGTGCCAGCAGTCCTCCCCTAGGGGTTTCTGGAAACACCATATATTTT.